The next 16 T cell receptor beta chains were all read from a single sample in a study of T cells expressing NK-cell markers. TCRdb processed the 5' RACE reads again and assigns one entry to each CDR3 protein, with no DNA. The sample spans approximately 150,000 distinct CDR3 sequences; the ten largest clones claim around 10%. Input material: blood T cells: a sorted CD56 or NKG2C T cell subset, CD4+ or CD8+ T cells, or bulk PBMC T cells (not recorded which). All receptors derive from a man aged 18 to 29 in good health.

The chain is built from TRBV10-3 and TRBJ2-6; absent DNA, TCRdb's TRBD1 call cannot be checked. This CDR3 is built from 18 residues. Germline CDR1 is ENHRY and CDR2 is SYGVKD. CDR3 protein: CAITERDSAISGANVLTF.

V and J are TRBV7-6 and TRBJ2-5. The CDR3 runs to 17 residues. CDR1 and CDR2 from the germline V gene are SGHVS and FNYEAQ. CDR3 sequence reads: CASSLTATTWTEETQYF. Complete variable domain (other parts from reference TRBV7-6 and TRBJ2-5): GAGVSQSPRYKVTKRGQDVALRCDPISGHVSLYWYRQALGQGPEFLTYFNYEAQQDKSGLPNDRFSAERPEGSISTLTIQRTEQRDSAMYRCASSLTATTWTEETQYFGPGTRLLVL.

The V gene is TRBV12-3 or TRBV12-4, the J gene TRBJ2-1. CDR3 length: 14 amino acids. The CDR3 spells CASSLRLDYNEQFF.

This chain's CDR3 is CATSDRTSGFQETQYF. The V gene is TRBV24-1, the J gene TRBJ2-5; the D gene TCRdb calls, TRBD2, cannot be checked with no DNA. This CDR3 comprises 16 residues. Germline V gene sequence: CDR1 KGHDR, CDR2 SFDVKD.

The chain is built from TRBV20-1 and TRBJ2-7; TCRdb's assignment of TRBD2 cannot be checked, as there is no DNA. CDR1 is DFQATT and CDR2 is SNEGSKA in the germline V gene (reference sequence). CDR3 size: 14 residues. This CDR3 reads CSAPNSGRVYEQYF.

V usage is TRBV9 and J usage is TRBJ1-1; as DNA is missing, the TRBD1 call by TCRdb cannot be tested. Looked up from germline, CDR1 is SGDLS and CDR2 is YYNGEE. The CDR3 length is 16 residues. The CDR3: CASSVGQGSMNTEAFF. Variable domain in full (rest from reference TRBV9 and TRBJ1-1): DSGVTQTPKHLITATGQRVTLRCSPRSGDLSVYWYQQSLDQGLQFLIQYYNGEERAKGNILERFSAQQFPDLHSELNLSSLELGDSALYFCASSVGQGSMNTEAFFGQGTRLTVV.

The chain couples TRBV11-2 to TRBJ2-3; TCRdb picks TRBD1, but there is no DNA to check that call. The length of the CDR3 is 15 residues. From germline, CDR1 is SGHAT and CDR2 FQNNGV. This CDR3 is CASSLGTGLTDTQYF.

This sequence joins TRBV11-3 and TRBJ2-1. Germline CDR1 reads SGHNT; CDR2 reads YENEEA. The CDR3 has 13 residues. CDR3 amino acids: CASSSRERSEQFF.

This CDR3 reads CASSLGARGHALVSPLHF. The chain is built from TRBV11-3 and TRBJ1-6; checking the TCRdb D call of TRBD1 is not possible without DNA. The CDR3 is 18 amino acids. Germline V gene sequence: CDR1 SGHNT, CDR2 YENEEA.

The CDR3 region is CASSYHGAQYF. The chain recombines TRBV5-1 with TRBJ2-3. Germline lookup yields CDR1 SGHRS and CDR2 YFSETQ. The CDR3 length is 11 residues.

J is TRBJ2-4 and V is TRBV29-1; as DNA is missing, the TRBD1 call by TCRdb cannot be tested. Germline V CDR1 and CDR2: SQVTM, ANQGSEA. This CDR3 region has 13 residues. CDR3 amino acids: CSVLGGTKNIQYF.

CDR3 protein: CASREHRRDYSEQFF. The V gene is TRBV6-2 or TRBV6-3, the J gene TRBJ2-1. The CDR3 consists of 15 residues. Germline V gives CDR1 MNHEY, CDR2 SVGEGT.

The rearrangement links TRBV6-1 to TRBJ1-6; without DNA, the TCRdb call of TRBD1 cannot be checked. The V gene's germline CDR1 is MNHNS and CDR2 SASEGT. The CDR3 has 16 amino acids. The CDR3 reads CASKVGQAPGESPLHF.

V and J are TRBV12-3 or TRBV12-4 and TRBJ1-1. The CDR3 sequence is 12 residues long. CDR3 loop: CASTLGFAEAFF.

This chain uses TRBV6-6 with TRBJ2-3. The CDR3 runs to 11 residues. In germline, CDR1 is MNHNY, CDR2 SVGAGI (reference sequence). This CDR3 reads CASSSGDTQYF.

This sequence joins TRBV20-1 and TRBJ1-1; TCRdb's D call, TRBD1, is unchecked because there is no DNA. Looked up from germline, CDR1 is DFQATT and CDR2 is SNEGSKA (reference sequence). This CDR3 has 14 amino acids. The CDR3 loop is CSARERQGVPEAFF.